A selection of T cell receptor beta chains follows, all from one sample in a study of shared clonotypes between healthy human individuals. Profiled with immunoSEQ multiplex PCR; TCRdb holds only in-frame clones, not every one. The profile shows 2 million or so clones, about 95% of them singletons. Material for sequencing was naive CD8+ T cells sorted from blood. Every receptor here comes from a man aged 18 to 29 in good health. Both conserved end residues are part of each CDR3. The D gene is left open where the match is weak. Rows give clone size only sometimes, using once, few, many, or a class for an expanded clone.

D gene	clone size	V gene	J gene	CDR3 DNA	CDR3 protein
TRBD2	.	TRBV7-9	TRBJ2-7	TGTGCCAGCAGCGACCGGGGGGGTGGACCGAAGGACAACGAGCAGTACTTC	CASSDRGGGPKDNEQYF
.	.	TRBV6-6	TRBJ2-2	TGTGCCAGCAGTTACCCGGAGGTTGAGAACACCGGGGAGCTGTTTTTT	CASSYPEVENTGELFF
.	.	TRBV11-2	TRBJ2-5	TGTGCCAGCAGCTTAGTGGCCCCGCTAGTGGGGCAAGAGACCCAGTACTTC	CASSLVAPLVGQETQYF
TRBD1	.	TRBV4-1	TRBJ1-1	TGCGCCAGCAGCCAAGAACAGGGGCTGAACACTGAAGCTTTCTTT	CASSQEQGLNTEAFF
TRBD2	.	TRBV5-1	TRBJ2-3	TGCGCCAGCAGCCCGCGGGGGGACGCAGATACGCAGTATTTT	CASSPRGDADTQYF
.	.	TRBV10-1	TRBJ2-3	TGCGCCAGCAGTGAATGGGACGAAACCACAGATACGCAGTATTTT	CASSEWDETTDTQYF
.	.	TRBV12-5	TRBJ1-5	TGTGCTAGTGCCCTGACGGGCAATCAGCCCCAGCATTTT	CASALTGNQPQHF
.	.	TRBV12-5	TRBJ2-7	TGTGCTAGTGGTTTGGACGTAGGGTACGAGCAGTACTTC	CASGLDVGYEQYF
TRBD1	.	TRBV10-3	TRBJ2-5	TGTGCCATCAGTATCCGGGACAGGGGTTATGAGACCCAGTACTTC	CAISIRDRGYETQYF
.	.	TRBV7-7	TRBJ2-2	TGTGCTAGCAGCTTAGGGCCCGAGGGCGGGAACACCGGGGAGCTGTTTTTT	CASSLGPEGGNTGELFF
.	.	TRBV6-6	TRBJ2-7	TGTGCCAGCAGTTCAAGCAGGGTTTTCCACGAGCAGTACTTC	CASSSSRVFHEQYF
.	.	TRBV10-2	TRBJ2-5	TGCGCCAGCAGTGTTCCGGGGGTTGAGACCCAGTACTTC	CASSVPGVETQYF
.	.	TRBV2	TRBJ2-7	TGTGCCAGCAGTCCAAACTACGAGCAGTACTTC	CASSPNYEQYF
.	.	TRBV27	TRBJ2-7	TGTGCCAGCAGTTTACGGGGTCCCCTCTTGGAGCAGTACTTC	CASSLRGPLLEQYF
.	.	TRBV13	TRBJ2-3	TGTGCCAGCAGCCCCCGCGGGTCTGGCACAGATACGCAGTATTTT	CASSPRGSGTDTQYF
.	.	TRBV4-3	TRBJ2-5	TGCGCCAGCAGCCAAGAGCCGGGACTTCTATCAGAGACCCAGTACTTC	CASSQEPGLLSETQYF
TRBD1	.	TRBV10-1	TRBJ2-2	TGCGCCTCCTATCCGCCCCGGGACAGGGCCCCCGGGGAGCTGTTTTTT	CASYPPRDRAPGELFF
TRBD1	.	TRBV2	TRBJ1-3	TGTGCCAGCAGCTGGGACAGGGGAGTTCCTGGAAACACCATATATTTT	CASSWDRGVPGNTIYF
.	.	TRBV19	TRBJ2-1	TGTGCCAGTAATCCAGCGTTTGGCTACAATGAGCAGTTCTTC	CASNPAFGYNEQFF
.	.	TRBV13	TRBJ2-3	TGTGCCAGCAGCCACACCTTAGGGGCGGTCCTAAACTCAGATACGCAGTATTTT	CASSHTLGAVLNSDTQYF
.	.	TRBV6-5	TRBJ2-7	TGTGCCAGCAGTTACTCGGTGGCTAGCTCCTACGAGCAGTACTTC	CASSYSVASSYEQYF
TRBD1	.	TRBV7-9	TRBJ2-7	TGTGCCAGCACCGGGGGACAGGCACCCTACGAGCAGTACTTC	CASTGGQAPYEQYF
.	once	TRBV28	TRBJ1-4	TGTGCCAGCAGCCTCTTCGGGACAACAAATGAAAAACTGTTTTTT	CASSLFGTTNEKLFF
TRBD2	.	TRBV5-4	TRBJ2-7	TGTGCCAGCAGCTTGGGACTAGCGAGCTCCTACGAGCAGTACTTC	CASSLGLASSYEQYF
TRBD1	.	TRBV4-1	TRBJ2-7	TGCGCCAGCAGCCTAGACAGGGCAGGGGAGCAGTACTTC	CASSLDRAGEQYF
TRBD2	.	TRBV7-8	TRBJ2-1	TGTGCCAGCGGGGGACTAGCCCATGAGCAGTTCTTC	CASGGLAHEQFF
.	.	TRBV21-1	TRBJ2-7	TGTGCCAGCAGGGGAGAGGCAGCCTGCTACGAGCAGTACTTC	CASRGEAACYEQYF
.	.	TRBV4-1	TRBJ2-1	TGCGCCAGCAGCCAAATTATCAGGGTCTCCTACAATGAGCAGTTCTTC	CASSQIIRVSYNEQFF
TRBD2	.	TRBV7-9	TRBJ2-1	TGTGCCAGCAGCCCACCGGGGGGTAGCAATGAGCAGTTCTTC	CASSPPGGSNEQFF
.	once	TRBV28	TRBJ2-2	TGTGCCAGCAGTAAAACAGGGTTCCTGGACACCGGGGAGCTGTTTTTT	CASSKTGFLDTGELFF
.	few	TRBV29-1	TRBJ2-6	TGCGCTGTTATAGTGGGTTCTGGGGCCAACGTCCTGACTTTC	CAVIVGSGANVLTF
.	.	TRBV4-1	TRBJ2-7	TGCGCCAGCAGCCAAGTCAGCGCTGATTTAGCGTCCTACGAGCAGTACTTC	CASSQVSADLASYEQYF
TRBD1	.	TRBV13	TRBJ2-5	TGTGCCAGCAGCTTAAGACAGGGGCGGGGAGAGACCCAGTACTTC	CASSLRQGRGETQYF
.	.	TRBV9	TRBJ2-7	TGTGCCAGCAGCACCGGGGTCATGCTTTCGTACGAGCAGTACTTC	CASSTGVMLSYEQYF